This T cell receptor beta chain was captured by sequencing in a study of blood T cell repertoires in COVID-19. Study as a whole: The United States, Italy and Spain provided the acute and convalescent COVID-19 samples. From T cells, B-cell-depleted T cells, or PBMCs came the material, which was cDNA or gDNA.

Authors' methods: Estimation of nucleated cell counts relied on the amplification of reference gene primers. This table comes from immunoSEQ multiplex PCR, and its TCRdb copy is limited to in-frame clones, with some not included. The DNA was the basis for D and trimming; V, J and clone size are from that table. The sample records more than 120,000 clones, roughly 90% being singletons. The CDR3 contains 14 residues. Germline CDR1 is SGHRS and CDR2 is YFSETQ. V dropped 5 bases and J dropped 6; count of bases not matched to a gene: 6. The sequenced sample consisted of peripheral blood. This receptor was taken from a human donor in a cohort sampled during active COVID-19. V and J are TRBV5-1 and TRBJ1-2; 11 bases match TRBD1. In DNA form, the CDR3 reads TGCGCCAGCAGTCCCGGGACAGGGGGTGATGGCTACACCTTC. The encoded protein is CASSPGTGGDGYTF. The full variable domain, its missing parts supplied by reference TRBV5-1 and TRBJ1-2, is KAGVTQTPRYLIKTRGQQVTLSCSPISGHRSVSWYQQTPGQGLQFLFEYFSETQRNKGNFPGRFSGRQFSNSRSEMNVSTLELGDSALYLCASSPGTGGDGYTFGSGTRLTVV.